This T cell receptor (beta chain) emerged from a study of blood T cell repertoires in COVID-19. Study summary: COVID-19 samples from acute and convalescent phases originated in the United States, Italy and Spain. Sources were T cells, B-cell-depleted T cells, or PBMCs; the material itself was cDNA or gDNA.

CDR1 is LNHDA and CDR2 is SQIVND in the germline V gene (reference sequence). CDR3 length: 17 amino acids. V shed 5 bases, J shed 2 bases, and the junction held 15 bases outside the gene matches. Authors' analysis steps: Reference gene primer amplification yielded estimated nucleated cell counts. Clones were read by immunoSEQ multiplex PCR, and TCRdb kept only the in-frame ones, dropping some. The DNA gave D and trimming, while V, J and clone size come from that table. The table lists 400,000 to 450,000 clones, about nine tenths of them singletons. The chain is built from TRBV19 and TRBJ2-7, with TRBD1 matching over 7 bases. This clonotype was obtained from a woman under 40 with active or convalescent COVID-19. The sample consisted of peripheral blood. The CDR3 sequence is CASSFSGGLQGTYEQYF. The CDR3 DNA is TGTGCCAGTAGTTTCTCAGGGGGTTTACAGGGGACCTACGAGCAGTACTTC.